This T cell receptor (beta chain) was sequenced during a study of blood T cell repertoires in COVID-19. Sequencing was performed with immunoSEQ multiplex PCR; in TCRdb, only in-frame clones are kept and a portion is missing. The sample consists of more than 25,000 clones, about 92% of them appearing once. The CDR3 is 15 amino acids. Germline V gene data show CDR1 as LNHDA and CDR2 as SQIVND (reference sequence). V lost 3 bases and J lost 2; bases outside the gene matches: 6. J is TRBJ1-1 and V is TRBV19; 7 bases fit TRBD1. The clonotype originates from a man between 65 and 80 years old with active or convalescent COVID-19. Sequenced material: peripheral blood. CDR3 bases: TGTGCCAGTAGTATGGGACAGCACTATAACACTGAAGCTTTCTTT. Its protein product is CASSMGQHYNTEAFF. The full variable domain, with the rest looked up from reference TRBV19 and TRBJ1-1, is DGGITQSPKYLFRKEGQNVTLSCEQNLNHDAMYWYRQDPGQGLRLIYYSQIVNDFQKGDIAEGYSVSREKKESFPLTVTSAQKNPTAFYLCASSMGQHYNTEAFFGQGTRLTVV.